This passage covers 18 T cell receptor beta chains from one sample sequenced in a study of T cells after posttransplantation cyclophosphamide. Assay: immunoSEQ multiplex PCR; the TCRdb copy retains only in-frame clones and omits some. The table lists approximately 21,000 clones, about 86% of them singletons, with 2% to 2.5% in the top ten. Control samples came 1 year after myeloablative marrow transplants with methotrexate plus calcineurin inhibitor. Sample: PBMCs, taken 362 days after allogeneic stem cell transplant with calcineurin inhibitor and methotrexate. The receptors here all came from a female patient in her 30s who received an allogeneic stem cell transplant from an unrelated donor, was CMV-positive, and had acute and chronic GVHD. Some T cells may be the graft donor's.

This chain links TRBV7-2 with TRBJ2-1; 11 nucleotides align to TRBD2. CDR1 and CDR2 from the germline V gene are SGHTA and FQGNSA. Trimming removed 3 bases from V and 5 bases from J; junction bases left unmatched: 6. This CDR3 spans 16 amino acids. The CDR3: CASSLVAGGGNNEQFF. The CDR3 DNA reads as TGTGCCAGCAGCTTGGTAGCGGGAGGGGGTAACAATGAGCAGTTCTTC.

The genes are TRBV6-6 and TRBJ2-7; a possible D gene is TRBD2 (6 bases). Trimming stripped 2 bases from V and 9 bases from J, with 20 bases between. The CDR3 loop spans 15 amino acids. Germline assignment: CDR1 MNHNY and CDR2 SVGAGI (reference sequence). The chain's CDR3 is CASSYLQEGSRAQYF. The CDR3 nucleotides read TGTGCCAGCAGTTACCTTCAGGAGGGATCACGAGCGCAGTACTTC.

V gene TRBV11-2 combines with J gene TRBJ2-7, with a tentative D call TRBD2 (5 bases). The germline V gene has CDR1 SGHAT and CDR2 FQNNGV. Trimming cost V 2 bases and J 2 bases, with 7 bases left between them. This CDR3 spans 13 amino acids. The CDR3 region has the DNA TGTGCCAGCAGCTTACCGGGGACCTACGAGCAGTACTTC. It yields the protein CASSLPGTYEQYF.

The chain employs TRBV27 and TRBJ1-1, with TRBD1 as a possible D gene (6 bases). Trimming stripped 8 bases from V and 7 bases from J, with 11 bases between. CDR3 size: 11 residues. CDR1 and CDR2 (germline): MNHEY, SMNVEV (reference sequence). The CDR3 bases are TGTGCCAGCCTGGGACACGGTGAAGCTTTCTTT. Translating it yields CASLGHGEAFF.

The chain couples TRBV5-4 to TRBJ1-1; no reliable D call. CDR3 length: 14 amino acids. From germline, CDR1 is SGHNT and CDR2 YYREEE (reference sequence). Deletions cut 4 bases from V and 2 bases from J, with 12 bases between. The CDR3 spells CASSPSKVNTEAFF. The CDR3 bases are TGTGCCAGCAGCCCTAGTAAAGTTAACACTGAAGCTTTCTTT.

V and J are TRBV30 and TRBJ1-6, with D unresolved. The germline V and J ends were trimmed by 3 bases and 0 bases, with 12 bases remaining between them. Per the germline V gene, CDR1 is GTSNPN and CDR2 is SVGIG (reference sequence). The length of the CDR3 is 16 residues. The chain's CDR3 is CAWSGRGSSYNSPLHF. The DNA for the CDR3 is TGTGCCTGGAGCGGCCGGGGAAGCTCCTATAATTCACCCCTCCACTTT.

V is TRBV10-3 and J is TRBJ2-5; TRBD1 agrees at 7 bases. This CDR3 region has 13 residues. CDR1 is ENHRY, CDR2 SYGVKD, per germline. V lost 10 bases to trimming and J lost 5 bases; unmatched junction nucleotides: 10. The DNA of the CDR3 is TGTGCCACAAAGACAGGGTCTGGGGAGACCCAGTACTTC. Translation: CATKTGSGETQYF.

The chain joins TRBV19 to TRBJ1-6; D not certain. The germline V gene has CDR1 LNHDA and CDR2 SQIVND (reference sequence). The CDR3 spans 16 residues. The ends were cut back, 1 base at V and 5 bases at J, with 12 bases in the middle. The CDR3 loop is CASSIGAAPNNSPLHF. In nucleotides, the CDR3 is TGTGCCAGTAGTATAGGGGCAGCTCCGAATAATTCACCCCTCCACTTT.

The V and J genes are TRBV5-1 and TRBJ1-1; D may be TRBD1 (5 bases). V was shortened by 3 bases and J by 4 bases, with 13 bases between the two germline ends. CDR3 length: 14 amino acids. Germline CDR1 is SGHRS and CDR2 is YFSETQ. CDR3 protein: CASSWDPGGTEAFF. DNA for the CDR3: TGCGCCAGCAGCTGGGACCCGGGGGGCACTGAAGCTTTCTTT.

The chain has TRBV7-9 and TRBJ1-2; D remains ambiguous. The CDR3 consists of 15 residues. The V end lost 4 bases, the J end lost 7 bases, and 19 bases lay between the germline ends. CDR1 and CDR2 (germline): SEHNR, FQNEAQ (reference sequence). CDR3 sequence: CASSSPSGSLGGYTF. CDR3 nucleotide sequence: TGTGCCAGCAGCTCCCCCTCCGGGTCCCTTGGTGGCTACACCTTC.

CDR3 amino acids: CAWSPWGDGYTF. CDR3 nucleotides: TGTGCCTGGAGTCCATGGGGGGATGGCTACACCTTC. The chain uses TRBV30 and TRBJ1-2; a possible D gene is TRBD1 (5 bases). CDR3 length: 12 amino acids. Trimming shortened V by 2 bases and J by 6 bases, and 10 bases separated the two germline ends. Germline V gives CDR1 GTSNPN, CDR2 SVGIG (reference sequence).

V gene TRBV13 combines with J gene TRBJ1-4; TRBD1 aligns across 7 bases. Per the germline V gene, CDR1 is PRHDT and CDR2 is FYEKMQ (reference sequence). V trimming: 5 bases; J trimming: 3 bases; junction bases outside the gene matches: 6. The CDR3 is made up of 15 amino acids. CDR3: CASSPRTGPNEKLFF. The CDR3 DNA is TGTGCCAGCAGCCCCCGGACAGGTCCTAATGAAAAACTGTTTTTT.

CDR3 amino acids: CASSLDLTSGSWDTQYF. CDR3 DNA sequence: TGTGCCAGCTCCTTGGACCTGACTAGCGGGAGTTGGGATACGCAGTATTTT. V gene TRBV11-2 combines with J gene TRBJ2-3; 12 nucleotides line up with TRBD2. Per the germline V gene, CDR1 is SGHAT and CDR2 is FQNNGV. The CDR3 runs 17 residues. The V and J ends lost 8 bases and 6 bases, in that order; junction bases with no gene match: 15.

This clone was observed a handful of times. The CDR3 is CASVSGSGGYTF. CDR3 bases: TGTGCCAGCGTCTCTGGCTCGGGTGGCTACACCTTC. The rearrangement links TRBV19 to TRBJ1-2; D gene unclear. This CDR3 is built from 12 residues. The V gene lost 9 bases and the J gene lost 7 bases, with 15 bases spanning the gap. Per germline, CDR1 LNHDA and CDR2 SQIVND (reference sequence). Based on the CDR3 plus reference TRBV19 and TRBJ1-2, the full variable domain is DGGITQSPKYLFRKEGQNVTLSCEQNLNHDAMYWYRQDPGQGLRLIYYSQIVNDFQKGDIAEGYSVSREKKESFPLTVTSAQKNPTAFYLCASVSGSGGYTFGSGTRLTVV.

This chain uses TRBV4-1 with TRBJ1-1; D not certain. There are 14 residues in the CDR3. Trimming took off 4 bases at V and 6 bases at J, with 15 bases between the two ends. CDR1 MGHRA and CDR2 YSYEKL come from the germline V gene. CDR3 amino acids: CASSLYSAGSEAFF. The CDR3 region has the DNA TGCGCCAGCAGCCTATACTCAGCAGGATCTGAAGCTTTCTTT.

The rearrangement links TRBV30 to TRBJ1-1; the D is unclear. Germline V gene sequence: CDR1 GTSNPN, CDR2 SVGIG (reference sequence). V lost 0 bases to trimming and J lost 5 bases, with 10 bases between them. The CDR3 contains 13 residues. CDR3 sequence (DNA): TGTGCCTGGAGTGTACTTGGTGGTACTGAAGCTTTCTTT. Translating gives CAWSVLGGTEAFF.

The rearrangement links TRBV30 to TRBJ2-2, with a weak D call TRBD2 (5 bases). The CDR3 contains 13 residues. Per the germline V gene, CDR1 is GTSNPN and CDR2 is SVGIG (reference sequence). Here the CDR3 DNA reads TGTGCATGTTGGAGGTCCGACACCGGGGAGCTGTTTTTT. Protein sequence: CACWRSDTGELFF.

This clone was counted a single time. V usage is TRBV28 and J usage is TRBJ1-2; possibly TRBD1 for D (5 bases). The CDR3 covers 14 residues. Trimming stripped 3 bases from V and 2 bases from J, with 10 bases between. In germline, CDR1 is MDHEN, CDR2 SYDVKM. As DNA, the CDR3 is TGTGCCAGCAGTTTCTTTGGGGGGAACTATGGCTACACCTTC. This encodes CASSFFGGNYGYTF.